Each of the 14 T cell receptor beta chains below was sequenced from the same sample in a study of cytomegalovirus exposure and HLA in healthy donors. Libraries were prepared by immunoSEQ multiplex PCR; TCRdb keeps only in-frame clonotypes and omits some of them. The repertoire includes more than 90,000 clones, about 84% of them detected once, and approximately 4.9% sits in the top ten. Sample: PBMCs. Receptors were obtained from a man aged 18 to 29 in good health and CMV-seronegative.

DNA for the CDR3: TGCGCCAGCAGCTTGGCCACAGGGGTTCTCTCCGAGCAGTACTTC. It yields the protein CASSLATGVLSEQYF. This rearrangement joins TRBV5-1 to TRBJ2-7; the match to TRBD1 covers 7 bases. The CDR3 is 15 amino acids. V lost 0 bases to trimming and J lost 6 bases; unmatched junction nucleotides: 9. The germline gives CDR1 SGHRS, CDR2 YFSETQ.

The chain combines TRBV7-9 with TRBJ1-2, with 11 positions matching TRBD1. CDR1 is SEHNR, CDR2 FQNEAQ, per germline (reference sequence). The CDR3 totals 16 residues. The ends lost 4 bases at V and 8 bases at J; junction bases unmatched: 12. CDR3 sequence: CASSSGRGTGGFGYTF. The CDR3 coding sequence is TGTGCCAGCAGCTCCGGCCGGGGGACAGGGGGTTTCGGCTACACCTTC.

This chain connects TRBV6-5 to TRBJ1-2; perhaps TRBD1 as D (6 bases). Per the germline V gene, CDR1 is MNHEY and CDR2 is SVGAGI. V lost 6 bases and J 8 bases, leaving 16 bases between the germline ends. The CDR3 contains 13 residues. The CDR3 DNA sequence: TGTGCCAGCAGAAGGACAGCTTCTTTGGGCTACACCTTC. Translating it yields CASRRTASLGYTF.

V usage is TRBV4-1 and J usage is TRBJ2-7; D may be TRBD2 (5 bases). The CDR3 consists of 13 residues. CDR1 and CDR2 from the germline V gene are MGHRA and YSYEKL. With 4 bases removed from V and 7 bases from J, the gap between germline ends came to 14 bases. CDR3 in DNA: TGCGCCAGCAGCCGGAGCGGCCTAGGGGAGCAGTACTTC. The encoded protein is CASSRSGLGEQYF.

The CDR3 bases are TGTGCCAGCAGCCAACAGACGTCAAGGAAGGGGACAGGAAGCTACGAGCAGTACTTC. It specifies CASSQQTSRKGTGSYEQYF. This rearrangement joins TRBV4-2 to TRBJ2-7; TRBD1 aligns across 8 bases. The ends lost 2 bases at V and 3 bases at J; junction bases unmatched: 18. This CDR3 spans 19 amino acids. The germline CDR1 and CDR2 sequences are LGHNA and YNFKEQ.

The rearrangement links TRBV6-5 to TRBJ2-5; possible D gene TRBD2, 5 bases. The germline gives CDR1 MNHEY, CDR2 SVGAGI. The CDR3 is made up of 12 amino acids. CDR3 loop: CGAGEYQETQYF. The CDR3 DNA reads TGTGGGGCCGGGGAGTACCAAGAGACCCAGTACTTC.

The rearrangement joins TRBV5-1 to TRBJ2-2, with D possibly matching TRBD1 (6 bases). The germline gives CDR1 SGHRS, CDR2 YFSETQ. Between the trimmed V and J ends, which lost 4 bases and 6 bases, there was a span of 13 bases. CDR3 size: 14 residues. The CDR3 coding sequence is TGCGCCAGCAGCACAGGACAGCAAGCCGGGGAGCTGTTTTTT. Residues: CASSTGQQAGELFF. The whole variable domain, filled in from reference TRBV5-1 and TRBJ2-2, reads KAGVTQTPRYLIKTRGQQVTLSCSPISGHRSVSWYQQTPGQGLQFLFEYFSETQRNKGNFPGRFSGRQFSNSRSEMNVSTLELGDSALYLCASSTGQQAGELFFGEGSRLTVL.

The gene calls are TRBV30 and TRBJ2-1, with 8 bases identical to TRBD1. Germline loops: CDR1 GTSNPN, CDR2 SVGIG (reference sequence). Trimming took 4 bases from V and 9 from J; bases not matched to a gene: 8. The CDR3 is 13 residues long. The CDR3 here is CAWKRTGLAEQFF. The CDR3 DNA reads TGTGCCTGGAAAAGGACAGGGCTCGCTGAGCAGTTCTTC.

This clone qualifies as medium-sized. The J gene is TRBJ2-7, the V gene TRBV7-9, with 7 nucleotides matching TRBD2. CDR3 size: 14 residues. In germline, CDR1 is SEHNR, CDR2 FQNEAQ (reference sequence). The V and J ends lost 4 bases and 5 bases, in that order; junction bases with no gene match: 8. The CDR3 DNA follows: TGTGCCAGCAGCTCGGGAGGCCTAGAAGACGAGCAGTACTTC. It translates to CASSSGGLEDEQYF.

The V and J genes are TRBV11-3 and TRBJ1-1, with 7 bases matching TRBD1. This CDR3 spans 13 amino acids. V lost 8 bases to trimming and J lost 3 bases; unmatched junction nucleotides: 6. The germline gives CDR1 SGHNT, CDR2 YENEEA. This chain's CDR3 is CASRGQGDTEAFF. For the CDR3, the DNA is TGTGCCAGCCGGGGGCAGGGGGACACTGAAGCTTTCTTT.

The J gene is TRBJ2-1, the V gene TRBV10-3; TRBD2 matches at 14 bases. Per germline, CDR1 ENHRY and CDR2 SYGVKD. This CDR3 is 17 amino acids long. The V and J ends lost 2 bases and 8 bases, in that order; junction bases with no gene match: 8. The CDR3 nucleotides are TGTGCCATCAGTGAGCCCGGCGGGACTAGCGGGGGCTATGAGCAGTTCTTC. This translates into CAISEPGGTSGGYEQFF.

This chain connects TRBV5-4 to TRBJ2-2, with D unresolved. This CDR3 is 12 amino acids long. The germline gives CDR1 SGHNT, CDR2 YYREEE (reference sequence). The ends were cut back, 7 bases at V and 5 bases at J, with 9 bases in the middle. The CDR3 nucleotides are TGTGCCAGCGGTGACGGGACCGGGGAGCTGTTTTTT. This sequence encodes CASGDGTGELFF.

The chain combines TRBV5-6 with TRBJ2-3, with 8 positions matching TRBD2. The CDR3 length is 16 residues. Germline V lookup: CDR1 SGHDT, CDR2 YYEEEE. Losses at the gene ends were 6 bases for V and 2 bases for J; bases not matched to a gene: 11. Here the CDR3 reads CASTLPGGGNTDTQYF. CDR3 nucleotides: TGTGCCAGCACCCTACCCGGGGGGGGAAACACAGATACGCAGTATTTT.

The chain uses TRBV7-6 and TRBJ2-5; tentative D call: TRBD1 (5 bases). Trimming took off 3 bases at V and 0 bases at J, with 14 bases between the two ends. The CDR3 has 16 residues. The germline V gene encodes CDR1 SGHVS and CDR2 FNYEAQ. This chain's CDR3 is CASSFGAGRYQETQYF. The CDR3 DNA follows: TGTGCCAGCAGCTTTGGGGCAGGGCGGTACCAAGAGACCCAGTACTTC. The full variable domain, with the rest looked up from reference TRBV7-6 and TRBJ2-5, is GAGVSQSPRYKVTKRGQDVALRCDPISGHVSLYWYRQALGQGPEFLTYFNYEAQQDKSGLPNDRFSAERPEGSISTLTIQRTEQRDSAMYRCASSFGAGRYQETQYFGPGTRLLVL.